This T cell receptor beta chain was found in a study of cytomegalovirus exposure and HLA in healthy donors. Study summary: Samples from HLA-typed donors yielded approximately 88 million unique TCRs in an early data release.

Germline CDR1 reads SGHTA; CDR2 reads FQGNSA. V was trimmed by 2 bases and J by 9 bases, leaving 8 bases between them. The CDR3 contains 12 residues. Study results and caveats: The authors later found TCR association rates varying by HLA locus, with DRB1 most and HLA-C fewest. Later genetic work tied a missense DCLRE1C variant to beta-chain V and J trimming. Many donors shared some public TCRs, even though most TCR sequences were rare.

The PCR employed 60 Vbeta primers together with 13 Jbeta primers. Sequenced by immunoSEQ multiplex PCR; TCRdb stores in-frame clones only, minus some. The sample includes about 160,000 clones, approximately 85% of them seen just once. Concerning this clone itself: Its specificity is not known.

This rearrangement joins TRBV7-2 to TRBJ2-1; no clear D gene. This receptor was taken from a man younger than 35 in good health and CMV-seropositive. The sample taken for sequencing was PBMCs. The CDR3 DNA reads TGTGCCAGCAGCTTAATTAACACTGAGCAGTTCTTC. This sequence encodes CASSLINTEQFF.